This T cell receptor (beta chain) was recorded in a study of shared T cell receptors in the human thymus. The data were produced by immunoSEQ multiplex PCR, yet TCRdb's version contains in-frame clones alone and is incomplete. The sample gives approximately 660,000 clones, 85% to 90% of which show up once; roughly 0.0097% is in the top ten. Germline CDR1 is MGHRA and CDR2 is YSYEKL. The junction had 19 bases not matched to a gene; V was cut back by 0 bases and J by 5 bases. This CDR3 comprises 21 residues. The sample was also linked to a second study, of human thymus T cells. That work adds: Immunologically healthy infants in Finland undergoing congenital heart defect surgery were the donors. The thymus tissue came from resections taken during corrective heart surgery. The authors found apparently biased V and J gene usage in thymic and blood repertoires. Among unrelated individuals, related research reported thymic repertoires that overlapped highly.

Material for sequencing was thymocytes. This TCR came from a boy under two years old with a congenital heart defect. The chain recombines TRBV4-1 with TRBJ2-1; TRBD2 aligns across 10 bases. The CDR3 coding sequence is TGCGCCAGCAGCCAAGATCAGCGAGCGGGAGGGTTGCTCTATAAGGACAATGAGCAGTTCTTC. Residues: CASSQDQRAGGLLYKDNEQFF.